One and the same sample provided the 5 T cell receptor beta chains below, sequenced in a study of early T cells in non-severe SARS-CoV-2 infection listed by TCRdb under 2021. Library prep was done by 5' RACE. Sequencing relied on a NextSeq 500. In-frame beta chains were kept once TCRdb had trimmed the public reads at Q25 with fastp and called clones with MiXCR. A single entry per CDR3 protein holds the most common genes and DNA from its merged rows. The sample contains 100,000 to 130,000 distinct CDR3 sequences, more than 9.5% of them found a single time. The ten largest make up about 7.6% of the sample. Sequences were obtained from whole blood. Receptors were obtained from an adult who was a healthcare worker with PCR-confirmed SARS-CoV-2 infection or an uninfected control (not recorded which).

This chain uses TRBV28 with TRBJ2-5; a possible D gene is TRBD1 (5 bases). CDR1 MDHEN and CDR2 SYDVKM come from the germline V gene. The CDR3 totals 14 residues. V was trimmed by 4 bases and J by 4 bases, leaving 13 bases between them. CDR3 nucleotide sequence: TGTGCCAGCAGTTCCAGGGTTACGGTAGAGACCCAGTACTTC. This translates into CASSSRVTVETQYF. Full variable domain (outside the CDR3, taken from reference TRBV28 and TRBJ2-5): DVKVTQSSRYLVKRTGEKVFLECVQDMDHENMFWYRQDPGLGLRLIYFSYDVKMKEKGDIPEGYSVSREKKERFSLILESASTNQTSMYLCASSSRVTVETQYFGPGTRLLVL.

This clonotype was recorded at least ten times. The CDR3 nucleotides read TGCGCCAGCAGTGTTGCGGACAGATCCTACGAGCAGTACTTC. Its translation is CASSVADRSYEQYF. This rearrangement joins TRBV10-1 to TRBJ2-7; D perhaps matches TRBD1 (6 bases). The V gene's germline CDR1 is WNHNN and CDR2 SYGVQD (reference sequence). The CDR3 sequence is 14 residues long. V lost 4 bases and J 1 base, leaving 11 bases between the germline ends.

This clonotype was recorded at least ten times. The DNA of the CDR3 is TGTGCCAGCAGTTCCTTGACAGGTAACACTGAAGCTTTCTTT. This codes for CASSSLTGNTEAFF. V usage is TRBV6-6 and J usage is TRBJ1-1; D might be TRBD1 (6 bases). Germline V CDR1 and CDR2: MNHNY, SVGAGI (reference sequence). V was shortened by 4 bases and J by 2 bases, with 11 bases between the two germline ends. The CDR3 loop spans 14 amino acids.

The V call is TRBV12-2, the J call TRBJ2-7; the table assigns TRBD1, which was not confirmed against the DNA. TRBV12-2 is recorded as a pseudogene. This CDR3 has 16 amino acids. The CDR3 spells CASPTPPGEEAYEQYF. In DNA form, the CDR3 reads TGTGCAAGCCCCACCCCCCCCGGGGAAGAGGCCTACGAGCAGTACTTC.

The chain uses TRBV28 and TRBJ1-6, with D maybe TRBD1 (5 bases). Trimming took 4 bases from V and 9 from J, leaving 10 bases between them. Germline CDR1 is MDHEN and CDR2 is SYDVKM. The CDR3 totals 13 residues. The DNA of the CDR3 is TGTGCCAGCAGTTCCGCCCAGGGTTCACCCCTCCACTTT. Residues: CASSSAQGSPLHF.